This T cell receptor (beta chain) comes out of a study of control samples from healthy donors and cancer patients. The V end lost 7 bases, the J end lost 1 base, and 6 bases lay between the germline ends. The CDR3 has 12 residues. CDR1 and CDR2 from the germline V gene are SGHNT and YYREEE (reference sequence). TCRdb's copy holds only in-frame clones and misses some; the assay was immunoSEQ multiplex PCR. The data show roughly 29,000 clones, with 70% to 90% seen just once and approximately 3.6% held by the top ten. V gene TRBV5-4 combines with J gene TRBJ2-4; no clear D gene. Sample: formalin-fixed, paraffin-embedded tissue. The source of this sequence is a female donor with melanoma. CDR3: CASHSAKNIQYF. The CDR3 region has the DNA TGTGCCAGCCACAGCGCCAAAAACATTCAGTACTTC.